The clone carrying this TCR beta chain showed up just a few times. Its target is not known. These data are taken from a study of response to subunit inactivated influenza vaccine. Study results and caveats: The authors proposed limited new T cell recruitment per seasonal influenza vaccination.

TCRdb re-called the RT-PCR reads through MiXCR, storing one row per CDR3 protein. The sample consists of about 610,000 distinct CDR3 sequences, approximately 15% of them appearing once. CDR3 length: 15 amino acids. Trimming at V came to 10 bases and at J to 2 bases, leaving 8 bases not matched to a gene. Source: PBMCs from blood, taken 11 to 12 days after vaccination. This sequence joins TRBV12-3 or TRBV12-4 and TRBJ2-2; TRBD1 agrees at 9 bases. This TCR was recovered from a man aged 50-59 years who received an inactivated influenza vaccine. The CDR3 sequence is CANLMGQGNTGELFF. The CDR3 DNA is TGTGCCAACCTTATGGGACAGGGAAACACCGGGGAGCTGTTTTTT.